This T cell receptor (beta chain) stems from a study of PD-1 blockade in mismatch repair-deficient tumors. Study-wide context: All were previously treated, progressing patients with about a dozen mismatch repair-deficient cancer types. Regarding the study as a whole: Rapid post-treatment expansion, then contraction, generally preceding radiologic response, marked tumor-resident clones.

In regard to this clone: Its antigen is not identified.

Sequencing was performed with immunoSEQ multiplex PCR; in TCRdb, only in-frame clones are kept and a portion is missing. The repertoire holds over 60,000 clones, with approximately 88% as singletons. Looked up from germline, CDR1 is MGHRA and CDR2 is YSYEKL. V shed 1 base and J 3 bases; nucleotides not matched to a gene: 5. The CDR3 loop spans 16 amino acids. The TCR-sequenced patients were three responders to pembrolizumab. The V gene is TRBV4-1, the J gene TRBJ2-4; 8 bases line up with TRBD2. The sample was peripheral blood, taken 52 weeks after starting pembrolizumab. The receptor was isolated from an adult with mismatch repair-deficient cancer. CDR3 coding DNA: TGCGCCAGCAGCCAAGTTTACACTAGCGGCAAAAACATTCAGTACTTC. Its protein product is CASSQVYTSGKNIQYF.